These T cell receptor beta chains were read from a single sample in a study of cytomegalovirus exposure and HLA in healthy donors. Sequenced by immunoSEQ multiplex PCR; TCRdb stores in-frame clones only, minus some. Here the sample spans about 130,000 clones, approximately 84% being singletons. Sequencing used PBMCs. These receptor sequences come from a man aged 25-45 years in good health and CMV-seropositive. Both conserved end residues are part of each CDR3. A D gene is named only where the DNA matches it firmly. Clone sizes are given selectively: once, few, many, or a class where the clone is expanded.

clone_size j_call v_call d_call cdr3_aa cdr3_nt
few TRBJ2-2 TRBV4-1 TRBD1 CASSQEAGGRDTGELFF TGCGCCAGCAGCCAAGAGGCAGGGGGTAGGGACACCGGGGAGCTGTTTTTT
. TRBJ1-1 TRBV9 . CASRTQGTEAFF TGTGCCAGCAGAACACAGGGTACTGAAGCTTTCTTT
few TRBJ2-2 TRBV7-2 . CASQPGQNTGELFF TGTGCCAGCCAACCGGGACAGAACACCGGGGAGCTGTTTTTT
few TRBJ1-1 TRBV5-1 . CASSFTGNTEAFF TGCGCCAGCAGCTTCACAGGGAACACTGAAGCTTTCTTT
. TRBJ1-6 TRBV10-3 . CAISDSSVYNSPLHF TGTGCCATCAGTGACAGTTCCGTCTATAATTCACCCCTCCACTTT
. TRBJ2-5 TRBV6-5 TRBD1 CASRGTGGEKTQYF TGTGCCAGCAGGGGGACAGGGGGCGAGAAGACCCAGTACTTC
. TRBJ2-1 TRBV25-1 TRBD1 CATSWTGARGNEQFF TGTGCCACGTCCTGGACAGGGGCGAGAGGCAATGAGCAGTTCTTC
. TRBJ1-1 TRBV11-3 TRBD1 CASSLGDRGLGTEAFF TGTGCCAGCAGCTTAGGAGACAGGGGGCTTGGCACTGAAGCTTTCTTT
. TRBJ2-2 TRBV27 TRBD1 CASRGTGYTGELFF TGTGCCAGCAGGGGGACAGGGTACACCGGGGAGCTGTTTTTT
. TRBJ1-6 TRBV11-2 TRBD1 CASSLASGTAFSPLHF TGTGCCAGCAGCTTAGCCTCCGGGACAGCTTTTTCACCCCTCCACTTT
few TRBJ2-2 TRBV10-3 . CAISAGAGELFF TGTGCCATCAGTGCAGGGGCCGGGGAGCTGTTTTTT
. TRBJ2-3 TRBV6-6 TRBD2 CASSYPSGGTTDTQYF TGTGCCAGCAGTTACCCGAGCGGGGGAACCACAGATACGCAGTATTTT
. TRBJ1-2 TRBV5-5 . CASSQRHSPSNYGYTF TGTGCCAGCAGTCAGCGGCACAGCCCTTCTAACTATGGCTACACCTTC
. TRBJ1-1 TRBV6-5 TRBD1 CASSLTRTGMGTEAFF TGTGCCAGCAGTTTAACCCGGACAGGGATGGGAACTGAAGCTTTCTTT
. TRBJ2-3 TRBV29-1 . CSVQARLRTDTQYF TGCAGCGTTCAAGCGAGGCTACGCACAGATACGCAGTATTTT
. TRBJ2-7 TRBV21-1 . CASSKTLGQELYEQYF TGTGCCAGCAGCAAAACGTTAGGACAGGAGCTCTACGAGCAGTACTTC
. TRBJ2-7 TRBV9 TRBD2 CASSPRLAGSYEQYF TGTGCCAGCAGCCCCCGACTAGCGGGAAGCTACGAGCAGTACTTC
. TRBJ2-1 TRBV5-1 TRBD2 CASSLVSSGNNEQFF TGCGCCAGCAGCTTGGTGTCTAGCGGAAACAATGAGCAGTTCTTC
few TRBJ2-7 TRBV9 TRBD2 CASSVGPSGMYEQYF TGTGCCAGCAGCGTAGGCCCTAGCGGGATGTACGAGCAGTACTTC
. TRBJ1-1 TRBV6-1 . CASSGTRGTEAFF TGTGCCAGCAGTGGGACCCGGGGCACTGAAGCTTTCTTT
. TRBJ2-1 TRBV10-3 . CAISSEWNEQFF TGTGCCATCAGTTCTGAGTGGAATGAGCAGTTCTTC
few TRBJ2-7 TRBV6-5 TRBD1 CASSYRDRNYEQYF TGTGCCAGCAGTTACCGGGACAGAAACTACGAGCAGTACTTC
. TRBJ2-7 TRBV7-2 . CASSLVGANEQYF TGTGCCAGCAGCTTAGTGGGGGCTAACGAGCAGTACTTC
. TRBJ1-2 TRBV27 TRBD1 CARTGFSANYGYTF TGTGCCAGGACAGGGTTTTCGGCTAACTATGGCTACACCTTC
. TRBJ2-7 TRBV5-6 . CASITGNITSYEQYF TGTGCCAGCATAACCGGGAACATCACCTCCTACGAGCAGTACTTC
. TRBJ2-2 TRBV5-1 . CASSLGARRNTGELFF TGCGCCAGCAGCTTGGGGGCCCGGCGGAACACCGGGGAGCTGTTTTTT
. TRBJ1-2 TRBV11-2 TRBD1 CASSLGGGADYTF TGTGCCAGCAGCTTAGGAGGGGGCGCGGACTACACCTTC
. TRBJ1-5 TRBV5-8 . CASSVIGEGNQPQHF TGTGCCAGCAGCGTGATAGGGGAGGGCAATCAGCCCCAGCATTTT
. TRBJ2-4 TRBV7-1 . CASSSLDLAKNIQYF TGTGCCAGCAGCTCCCTAGACCTAGCCAAAAACATTCAGTACTTC
. TRBJ1-1 TRBV10-3 TRBD1 CAISAGQGANTEAFF TGTGCCATCAGTGCTGGACAGGGGGCGAACACTGAAGCTTTCTTT
. TRBJ2-5 TRBV2 TRBD2 CASERTRQETQYF TGTGCCAGTGAAAGGACTAGACAAGAGACCCAGTACTTC
. TRBJ2-7 TRBV6-6 TRBD2 CASSYGASGLLYEQYF TGTGCCAGCAGTTACGGGGCTAGCGGGTTGCTCTACGAGCAGTACTTC
. TRBJ2-7 TRBV19 TRBD1 CASSWDRGYEQYF TGTGCCAGTAGTTGGGACAGGGGCTACGAGCAGTACTTC
. TRBJ1-1 TRBV18 . CASSQLLNTEAFF TGTGCCAGCTCACAACTCCTGAACACTGAAGCTTTCTTT
. TRBJ2-1 TRBV6-6 TRBD2 CASSYPAGGPRNEQFF TGTGCCAGCAGTTACCCAGCGGGAGGGCCGAGAAATGAGCAGTTCTTC
. TRBJ2-2 TRBV6-6 . CASRLTGLAGELFF TGTGCCAGCAGGTTAACAGGGTTAGCCGGGGAGCTGTTTTTT
. TRBJ2-5 TRBV7-9 . CASRRRGQLQETQYF TGTGCCAGCAGACGGAGAGGCCAGCTCCAAGAGACCCAGTACTTC
once TRBJ1-4 TRBV27 TRBD1 CASTRGGLGEKLFF TGTGCCAGCACCCGAGGGGGCCTCGGTGAAAAACTGTTTTTT
. TRBJ2-5 TRBV7-2 TRBD2 CASSLVGSGGARETQYF TGTGCCAGCAGCTTAGTAGGTAGCGGGGGGGCCAGAGAGACCCAGTACTTC
. TRBJ2-7 TRBV2 TRBD2 CASSKGTSGYEQYF TGTGCCAGCAGTAAAGGGACTAGCGGATACGAGCAGTACTTC
. TRBJ2-1 TRBV5-4 TRBD1 CASSLGGTGGYNEQFF TGTGCCAGCAGCTTGGGCGGGACAGGGGGGTACAATGAGCAGTTCTTC
. TRBJ1-1 TRBV15 TRBD1 CATSRETGINTEAFF TGTGCCACCAGCAGAGAGACAGGGATTAACACTGAAGCTTTCTTT
. TRBJ2-1 TRBV6-4 TRBD2 CASSPNPGLASNEQFF TGTGCCAGCAGTCCGAATCCGGGACTAGCATCGAATGAGCAGTTCTTC
many TRBJ2-7 TRBV7-2 . CASSLGPGTSYEQYF TGTGCCAGCAGCTTAGGCCCTGGGACTTCCTACGAGCAGTACTTC
. TRBJ2-7 TRBV7-2 TRBD2 CASSLGFGGRAGYEQYF TGTGCCAGCAGCTTAGGGTTTGGCGGGAGGGCCGGATACGAGCAGTACTTC
once TRBJ2-3 TRBV5-1 . CASRGYGSSTDTQYF TGCGCCAGCAGAGGGTATGGGAGCAGCACAGATACGCAGTATTTT
. TRBJ2-1 TRBV7-2 TRBD2 CASQRGGRGEQFF TGTGCCAGCCAACGGGGGGGCCGTGGTGAGCAGTTCTTC
. TRBJ2-1 TRBV7-9 TRBD2 CASTQVGGSSYNEQFF TGTGCCAGCACCCAAGTGGGCGGGAGCTCCTACAATGAGCAGTTCTTC
. TRBJ1-5 TRBV27 . CASSPFRGYSNQPQHF TGTGCCAGCAGTCCGTTCAGGGGCTACAGCAATCAGCCCCAGCATTTT
. TRBJ2-1 TRBV29-1 . CSVESPSSYNEQFF TGCAGCGTTGAATCTCCGAGCTCCTACAATGAGCAGTTCTTC
. TRBJ1-5 TRBV7-9 . CASSQGSNQPQHF TGTGCCAGCAGCCAGGGGAGCAATCAGCCCCAGCATTTT
. TRBJ2-7 TRBV6-5 TRBD1 CASRRTGGSYEQYF TGTGCCAGCAGGCGGACAGGGGGCTCCTACGAGCAGTACTTC
. TRBJ2-4 TRBV9 . CASSFGDGSIQYF TGTGCCAGCAGCTTCGGGGACGGGAGCATTCAGTACTTC
. TRBJ1-4 TRBV5-1 . CASSLDRASNEKLFF TGCGCCAGCAGCTTGGACAGGGCCTCTAATGAAAAACTGTTTTTT
. TRBJ2-1 TRBV7-3 TRBD2 CASSLVRGVNEQFF TGTGCCAGCAGCTTAGTTCGGGGGGTTAATGAGCAGTTCTTC
. TRBJ2-7 TRBV18 TRBD1 CASSPGQGYEYEQYF TGTGCCAGCTCCCCCGGACAGGGTTATGAGTACGAGCAGTACTTC
. TRBJ2-7 TRBV7-3 TRBD1 CASSLSGQLPEQYF TGTGCCAGCAGCTTATCGGGACAGTTACCCGAGCAGTACTTC
. TRBJ2-1 TRBV9 TRBD2 CASSVGGGGYNEQFF TGTGCCAGCAGCGTGGGCGGGGGGGGGTACAATGAGCAGTTCTTC